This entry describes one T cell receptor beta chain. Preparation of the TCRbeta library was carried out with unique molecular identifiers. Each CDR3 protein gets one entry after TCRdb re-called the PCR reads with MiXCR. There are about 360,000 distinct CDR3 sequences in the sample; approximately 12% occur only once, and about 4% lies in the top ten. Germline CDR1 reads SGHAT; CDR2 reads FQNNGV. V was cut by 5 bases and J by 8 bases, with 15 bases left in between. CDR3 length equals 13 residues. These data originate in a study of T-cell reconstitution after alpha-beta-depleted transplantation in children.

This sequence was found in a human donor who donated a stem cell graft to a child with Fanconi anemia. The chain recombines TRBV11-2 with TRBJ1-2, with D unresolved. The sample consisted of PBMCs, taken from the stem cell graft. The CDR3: CASSPPRPGGYTF. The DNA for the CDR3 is TGTGCCAGCAGCCCACCCAGACCGGGCGGCTACACCTTC.